This T cell receptor beta chain was captured by sequencing in a study of T cells after yellow fever vaccination. TCRdb called the 5' RACE reads again in MiXCR, with one record for every CDR3 protein. The data show 150,000 to 200,000 distinct CDR3 sequences, with about 7% seen just once and approximately 2.4% held by the top ten. This clonotype came up many times. This specimen consisted of CD4+ T cells sorted from PBMCs, obtained roughly 5 days after the first yellow fever vaccination. This receptor was identified in a man aged 18-30 years who received the YFV17D yellow fever vaccine.

DNA of the CDR3: TGCGCCAGCAGCCAAGACAGGAGCTCCTATAATTCACCCCTCCACTTT. Translation: CASSQDRSSYNSPLHF. This rearrangement joins TRBV4-3 to TRBJ1-6, with D hard to call. Trimming stripped 0 bases from V and 0 bases from J, with 6 bases between. Germline loops: CDR1 LGHNA, CDR2 YSLEER. The CDR3 has 16 amino acids.